Described below is a single TCR beta chain sequence and its context. The sample is drawn from a study of blood T cell repertoires in COVID-19. Whole-study context: The samples span acute and convalescent COVID-19 from the United States, Italy and Spain.

The CDR3 sequence is 14 residues long. V was clipped by 3 bases and J by 6 bases; unmatched bases: 5. Germline V gives CDR1 SGDLS, CDR2 YYNGEE. The data were produced by immunoSEQ multiplex PCR, yet TCRdb's version contains in-frame clones alone and is incomplete. The sample lists around 300,000 clones, 70% to 90% occurring once. The TCR comes from a middle-aged woman with acute or convalescent COVID-19. The chain links TRBV9 to TRBJ2-3; 9 bases fit TRBD2. The sequencing input was peripheral blood. The CDR3 loop is CASSARGGQDTQYF. The CDR3 bases are TGTGCCAGCAGCGCGCGGGGGGGCCAGGATACGCAGTATTTT.